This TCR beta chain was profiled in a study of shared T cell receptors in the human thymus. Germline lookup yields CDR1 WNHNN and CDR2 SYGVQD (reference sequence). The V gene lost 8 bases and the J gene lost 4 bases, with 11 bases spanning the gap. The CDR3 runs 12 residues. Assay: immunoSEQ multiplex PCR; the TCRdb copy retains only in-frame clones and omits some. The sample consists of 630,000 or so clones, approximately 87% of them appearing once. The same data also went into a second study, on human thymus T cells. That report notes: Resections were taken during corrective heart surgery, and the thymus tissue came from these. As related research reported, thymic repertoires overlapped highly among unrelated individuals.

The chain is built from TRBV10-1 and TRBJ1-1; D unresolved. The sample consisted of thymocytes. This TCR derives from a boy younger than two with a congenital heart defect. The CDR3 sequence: CASSDAGTEAFF. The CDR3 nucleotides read TGCGCCAGCTCCGACGCAGGCACTGAAGCTTTCTTT.